This TCR beta chain was sequenced during a study of blood T cell repertoires in COVID-19. Background on the study: The United States, Italy and Spain were the sources of the acute and convalescent COVID-19 samples. T cells, B-cell-depleted T cells, or PBMCs supplied cDNA or gDNA.

V lost 5 bases and J 3 bases, leaving 17 bases between the germline ends. The length of the CDR3 is 16 residues. The germline CDR1 and CDR2 sequences are LNHDA and SQIVND (reference sequence). One Seattle source followed patients from active infection through their disease course. Source study methods: Amplified reference gene primers provided the basis for estimating nucleated cell counts. Generated by immunoSEQ multiplex PCR, the TCRdb table keeps only in-frame clones and is missing some. V, J and clone size are taken as reported in that table, and D and trimming were inferred from the DNA itself. Here the sample spans under 150,000 clones, approximately 89% being singletons.

The sequenced sample was peripheral blood. This chain uses TRBV19 with TRBJ1-5; no definite D call. The receptor comes from a woman in her sixties with COVID-19, enrolled during active disease. CDR3 sequence reads: CASSDGRSSPNQPQHF. CDR3 bases: TGTGCCAGTAGTGACGGCAGGTCCTCCCCCAATCAGCCCCAGCATTTT. Using reference TRBV19 and TRBJ1-5 for the parts outside the CDR3, the full variable domain is DGGITQSPKYLFRKEGQNVTLSCEQNLNHDAMYWYRQDPGQGLRLIYYSQIVNDFQKGDIAEGYSVSREKKESFPLTVTSAQKNPTAFYLCASSDGRSSPNQPQHFGDGTRLSIL.